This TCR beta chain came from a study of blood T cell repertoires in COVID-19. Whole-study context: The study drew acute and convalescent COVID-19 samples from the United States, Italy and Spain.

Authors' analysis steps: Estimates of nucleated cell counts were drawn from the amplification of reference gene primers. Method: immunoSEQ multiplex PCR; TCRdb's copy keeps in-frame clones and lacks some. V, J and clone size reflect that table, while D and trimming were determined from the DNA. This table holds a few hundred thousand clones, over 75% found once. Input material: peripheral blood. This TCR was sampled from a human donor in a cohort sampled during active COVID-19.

The CDR3 spells CASSQEPVTYSNQPQHF. The CDR3 nucleotides read TGTGCCAGCAGCCAAGAACCAGTCACGTATAGCAATCAGCCCCAGCATTTT. V and J are TRBV4-2 and TRBJ1-5; D remains ambiguous. The CDR3 is made up of 17 amino acids. Looked up from germline, CDR1 is LGHNA and CDR2 is YNFKEQ. The V gene lost 0 bases and the J gene lost 0 bases, with 12 bases spanning the gap.